The entry below gives a single T cell receptor beta chain sequence along with its context. Its target is not known. The sample comes from a study of cytomegalovirus exposure and HLA in healthy donors. Study-level background: There were 100 million to 130 million unique TCR beta sequences, drawn from approximately 190 million T cells, in an earlier analysis. The study, taken as a whole, reports: Later, an analysis showed that TCR beta chains associated with HLA were more clonally expanded than others that were equally common. Testing in vitro showed three CMV-associated chains specific for CMV antigens.

PCR amplification relied on 60 Vbeta primers (plus 13 Jbeta primers). In the authors' workflow: Per a later analysis, the number of unique TCR beta chains was approximately 73 million, of which about 10 million were shared. TCRdb keeps only in-frame clones here, not all; method: immunoSEQ multiplex PCR. V and J calls and clone size follow that table, whereas D and trimming were derived from the DNA. The sample records 150,000 or so clones, roughly 80% being singletons. This clonotype originated in a man aged 50 or older in good health and CMV-seropositive. The material sequenced was PBMCs.

CDR3 DNA: TGTGCCAGCAGCCAAAGGGGGACTAGATATTTGAACACCGGGGAGCTGTTTTTT. Encoded protein: CASSQRGTRYLNTGELFF. The chain joins TRBV14 to TRBJ2-2; TRBD2 matches at 8 bases. CDR1 is SGHDN, CDR2 FVKESK, per germline. The CDR3 is 18 residues long. The V gene end was trimmed by 2 bases and the J gene end by 1 base; junction bases not matched to a gene: 9.